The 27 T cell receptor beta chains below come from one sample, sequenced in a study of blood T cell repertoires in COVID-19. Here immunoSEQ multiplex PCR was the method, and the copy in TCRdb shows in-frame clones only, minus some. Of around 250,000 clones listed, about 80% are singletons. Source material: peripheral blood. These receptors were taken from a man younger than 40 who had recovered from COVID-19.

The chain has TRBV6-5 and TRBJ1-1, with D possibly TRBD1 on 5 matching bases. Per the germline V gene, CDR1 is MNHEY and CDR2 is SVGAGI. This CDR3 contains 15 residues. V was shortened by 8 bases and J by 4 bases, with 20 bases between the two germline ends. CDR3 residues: CASPKVGGTVTEAFF. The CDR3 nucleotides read TGTGCCAGCCCTAAAGTCGGGGGAACCGTCACTGAAGCTTTCTTT.

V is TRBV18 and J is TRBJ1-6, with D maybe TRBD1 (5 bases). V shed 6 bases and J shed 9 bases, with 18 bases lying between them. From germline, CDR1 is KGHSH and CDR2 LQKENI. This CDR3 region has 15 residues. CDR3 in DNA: TGTGCCAGCTCCCCGGACGGGGGGTTGATTTCACCCCTCCACTTT. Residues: CASSPDGGLISPLHF.

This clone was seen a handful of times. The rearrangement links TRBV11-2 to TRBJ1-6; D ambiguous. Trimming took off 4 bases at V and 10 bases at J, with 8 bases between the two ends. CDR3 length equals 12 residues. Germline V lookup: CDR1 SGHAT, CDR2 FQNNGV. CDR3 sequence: CASSSTRSPLHF. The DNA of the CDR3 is TGTGCCAGCAGCTCGACAAGATCACCCCTCCACTTT.

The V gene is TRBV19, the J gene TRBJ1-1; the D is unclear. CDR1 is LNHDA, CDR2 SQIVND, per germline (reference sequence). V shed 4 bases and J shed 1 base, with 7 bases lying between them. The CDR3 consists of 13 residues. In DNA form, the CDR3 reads TGTGCCAGTAGTAGGGGAGGGAACACTGAAGCTTTCTTT. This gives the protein CASSRGGNTEAFF.

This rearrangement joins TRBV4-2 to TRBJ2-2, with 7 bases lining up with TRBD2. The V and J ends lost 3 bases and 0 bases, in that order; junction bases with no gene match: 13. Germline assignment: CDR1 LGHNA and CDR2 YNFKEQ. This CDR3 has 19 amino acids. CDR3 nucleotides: TGTGCCAGCAGCCATGGGGGTACGGCGGGGGTCGCGAACACCGGGGAGCTGTTTTTT. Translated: CASSHGGTAGVANTGELFF.

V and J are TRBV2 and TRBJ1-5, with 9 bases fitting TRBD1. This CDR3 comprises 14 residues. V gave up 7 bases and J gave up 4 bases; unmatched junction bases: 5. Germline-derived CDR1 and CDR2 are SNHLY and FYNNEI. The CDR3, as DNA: TGTGCCAGCAAATACGGGACAGGGAATCAGCCCCAGCATTTT. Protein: CASKYGTGNQPQHF.

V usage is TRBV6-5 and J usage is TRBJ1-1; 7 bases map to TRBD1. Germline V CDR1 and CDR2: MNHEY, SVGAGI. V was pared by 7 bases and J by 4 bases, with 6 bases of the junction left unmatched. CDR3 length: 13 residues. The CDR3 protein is CASNGWTGTEAFF. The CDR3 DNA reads TGTGCCAGCAATGGTTGGACAGGCACTGAAGCTTTCTTT.

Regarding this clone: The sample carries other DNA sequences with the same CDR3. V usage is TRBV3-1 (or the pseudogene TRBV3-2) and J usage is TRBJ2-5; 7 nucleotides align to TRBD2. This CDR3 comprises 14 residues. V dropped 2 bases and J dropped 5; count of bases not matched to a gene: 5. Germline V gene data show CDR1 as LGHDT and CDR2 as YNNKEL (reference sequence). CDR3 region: CASSQRGAGETQYF. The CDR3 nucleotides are TGTGCCAGCAGCCAACGTGGAGCGGGGGAGACCCAGTACTTC.

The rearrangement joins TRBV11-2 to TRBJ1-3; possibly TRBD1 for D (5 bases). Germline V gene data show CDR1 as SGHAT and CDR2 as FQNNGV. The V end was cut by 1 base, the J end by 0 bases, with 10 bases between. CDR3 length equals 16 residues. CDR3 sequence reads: CASSLGGSYSGNTIYF. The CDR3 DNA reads TGTGCCAGCAGCTTAGGGGGCAGTTACTCTGGAAACACCATATATTTT.

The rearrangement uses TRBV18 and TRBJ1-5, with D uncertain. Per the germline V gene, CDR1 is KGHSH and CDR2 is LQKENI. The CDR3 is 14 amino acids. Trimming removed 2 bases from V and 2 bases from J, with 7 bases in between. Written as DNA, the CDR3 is TGTGCCAGCTCACCAGAGTTGGGCAATCAGCCCCAGCATTTT. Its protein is CASSPELGNQPQHF.

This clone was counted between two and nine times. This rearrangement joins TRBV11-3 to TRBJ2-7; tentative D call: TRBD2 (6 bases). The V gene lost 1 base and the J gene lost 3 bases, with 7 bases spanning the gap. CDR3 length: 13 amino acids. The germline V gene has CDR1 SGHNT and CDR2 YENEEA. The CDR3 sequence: CASSLGRDYEQYF. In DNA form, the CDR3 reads TGTGCCAGCAGCTTAGGGAGGGACTACGAGCAGTACTTC.

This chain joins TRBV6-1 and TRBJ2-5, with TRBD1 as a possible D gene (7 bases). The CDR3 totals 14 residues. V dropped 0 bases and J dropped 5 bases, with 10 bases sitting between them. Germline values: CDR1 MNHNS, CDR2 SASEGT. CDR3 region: CASSEAPGGETQYF. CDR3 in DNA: TGTGCCAGCAGTGAAGCGCCAGGGGGGGAGACCCAGTACTTC.

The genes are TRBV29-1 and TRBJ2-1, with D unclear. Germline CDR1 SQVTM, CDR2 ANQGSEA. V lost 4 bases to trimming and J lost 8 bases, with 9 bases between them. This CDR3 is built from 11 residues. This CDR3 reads CSVVSLDEQFF. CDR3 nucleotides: TGCAGCGTTGTTAGTCTCGATGAGCAGTTCTTC.

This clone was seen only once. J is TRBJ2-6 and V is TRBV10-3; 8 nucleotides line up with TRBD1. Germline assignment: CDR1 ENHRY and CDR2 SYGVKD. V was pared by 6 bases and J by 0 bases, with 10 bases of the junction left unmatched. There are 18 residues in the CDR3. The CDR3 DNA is TGTGCCATCAGCCGCGGACAGGGCCTGGGCTCTGGGGCCAACGTCCTGACTTTC. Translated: CAISRGQGLGSGANVLTF.

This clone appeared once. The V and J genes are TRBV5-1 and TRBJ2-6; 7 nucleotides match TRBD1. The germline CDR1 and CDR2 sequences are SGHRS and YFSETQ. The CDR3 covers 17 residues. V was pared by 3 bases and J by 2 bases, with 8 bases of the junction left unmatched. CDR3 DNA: TGCGCCAGCAGCTCTGACAGGGCGGCCGCTGGGGCCAACGTCCTGACTTTC. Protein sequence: CASSSDRAAAGANVLTF.

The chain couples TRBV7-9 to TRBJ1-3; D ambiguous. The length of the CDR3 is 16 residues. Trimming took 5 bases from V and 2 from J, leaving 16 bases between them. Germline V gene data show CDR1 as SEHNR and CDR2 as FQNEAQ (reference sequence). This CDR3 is CASSPRGSSAGNTIYF. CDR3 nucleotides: TGTGCCAGCAGCCCCCGAGGGTCGTCCGCTGGAAACACCATATATTTT.

CDR3 residues: CASSPSQGYEQYV. In nucleotides, the CDR3 is TGTGCCAGCAGCCCATCACAGGGCTACGAGCAGTACGTC. The chain carries TRBV7-2 and TRBJ2-7, with D possibly matching TRBD1 (6 bases). CDR1 and CDR2 (germline): SGHTA, FQGNSA. The CDR3 runs 13 residues. V was clipped by 5 bases and J by 3 bases, with 11 bases between them.

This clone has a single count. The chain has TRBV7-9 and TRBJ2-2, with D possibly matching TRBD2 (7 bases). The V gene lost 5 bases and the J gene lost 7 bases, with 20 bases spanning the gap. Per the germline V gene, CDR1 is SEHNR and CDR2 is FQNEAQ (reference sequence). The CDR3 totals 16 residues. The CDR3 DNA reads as TGTGCCAGCAGCCCGCGAGGCGGGGGCCTGGGCGGGGAGCTGTTTTTT. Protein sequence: CASSPRGGGLGGELFF.

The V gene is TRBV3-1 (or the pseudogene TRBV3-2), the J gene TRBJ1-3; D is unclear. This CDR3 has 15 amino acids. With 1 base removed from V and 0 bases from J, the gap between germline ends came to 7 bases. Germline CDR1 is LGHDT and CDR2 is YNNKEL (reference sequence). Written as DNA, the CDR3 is TGTGCCAGCAGCCAAGGCACAGTCTCTGGAAACACCATATATTTT. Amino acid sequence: CASSQGTVSGNTIYF.

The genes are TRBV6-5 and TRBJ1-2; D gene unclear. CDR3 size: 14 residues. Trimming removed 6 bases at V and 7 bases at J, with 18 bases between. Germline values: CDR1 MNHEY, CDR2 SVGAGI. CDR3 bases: TGTGCCAGCAGGTCTCTTGAGGCTCGCGGTGGCTACACCTTC. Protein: CASRSLEARGGYTF.

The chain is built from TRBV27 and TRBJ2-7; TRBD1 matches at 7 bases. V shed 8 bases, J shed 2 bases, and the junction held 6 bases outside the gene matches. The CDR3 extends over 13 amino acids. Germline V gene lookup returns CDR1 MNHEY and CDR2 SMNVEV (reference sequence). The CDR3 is CASGTDRTYEQYV. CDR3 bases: TGTGCCAGCGGGACAGACCGTACCTACGAGCAGTACGTC.

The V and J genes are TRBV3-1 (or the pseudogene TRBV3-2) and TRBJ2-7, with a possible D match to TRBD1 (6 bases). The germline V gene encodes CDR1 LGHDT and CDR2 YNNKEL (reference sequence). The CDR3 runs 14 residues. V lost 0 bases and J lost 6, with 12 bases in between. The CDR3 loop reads CASSQDSGHGEQYF. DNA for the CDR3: TGTGCCAGCAGCCAAGATTCGGGACATGGCGAGCAGTACTTC.

The CDR3 DNA is TGTGCCATCAACGGAGCGGGGGGGCGTACCGGGGAGCTGTTTTTT. Amino acid sequence: CAINGAGGRTGELFF. The chain carries TRBV10-3 and TRBJ2-2; 10 bases line up with TRBD2. Germline values: CDR1 ENHRY, CDR2 SYGVKD. V gave up 7 bases and J gave up 5 bases; unmatched junction bases: 7. The CDR3 has 15 residues.

CDR3 DNA: TGTGCCAGCAGTTACTCGCAGGGCCGTAATGAAAAACTGTTTTTT. Its translation: CASSYSQGRNEKLFF. The gene calls are TRBV6-5 and TRBJ1-4, with D possibly being TRBD1 (5 bases). This CDR3 has 15 residues. V was pared by 0 bases and J by 4 bases, with 9 bases between. The germline gives CDR1 MNHEY, CDR2 SVGAGI.

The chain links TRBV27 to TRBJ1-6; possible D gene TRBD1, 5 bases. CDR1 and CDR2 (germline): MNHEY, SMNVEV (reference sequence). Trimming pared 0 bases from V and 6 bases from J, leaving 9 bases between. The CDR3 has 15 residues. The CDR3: CASSLSGGSNSPLHF. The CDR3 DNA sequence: TGTGCCAGCAGTTTATCGGGGGGTTCTAATTCACCCCTCCACTTT.

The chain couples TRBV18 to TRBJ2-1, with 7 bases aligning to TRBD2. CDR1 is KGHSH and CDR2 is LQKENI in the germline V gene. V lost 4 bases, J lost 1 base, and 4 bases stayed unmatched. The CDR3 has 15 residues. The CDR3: CASSRSGESYNEQFF. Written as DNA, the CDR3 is TGTGCCAGCTCACGCAGCGGGGAGTCCTACAATGAGCAGTTCTTC.

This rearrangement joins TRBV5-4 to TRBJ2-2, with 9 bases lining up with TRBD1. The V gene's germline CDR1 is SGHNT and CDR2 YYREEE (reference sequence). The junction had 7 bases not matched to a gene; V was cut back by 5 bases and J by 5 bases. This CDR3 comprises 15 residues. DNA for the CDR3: TGTGCCAGCAGTCGTCCCGGGACAGGGACCGGGGAGCTGTTTTTT. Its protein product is CASSRPGTGTGELFF. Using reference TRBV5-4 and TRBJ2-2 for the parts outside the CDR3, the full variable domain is ETGVTQSPTHLIKTRGQQVTLRCSSQSGHNTVSWYQQALGQGPQFIFQYYREEENGRGNFPPRFSGLQFPNYSSELNVNALELDDSALYLCASSRPGTGTGELFFGEGSRLTVL.